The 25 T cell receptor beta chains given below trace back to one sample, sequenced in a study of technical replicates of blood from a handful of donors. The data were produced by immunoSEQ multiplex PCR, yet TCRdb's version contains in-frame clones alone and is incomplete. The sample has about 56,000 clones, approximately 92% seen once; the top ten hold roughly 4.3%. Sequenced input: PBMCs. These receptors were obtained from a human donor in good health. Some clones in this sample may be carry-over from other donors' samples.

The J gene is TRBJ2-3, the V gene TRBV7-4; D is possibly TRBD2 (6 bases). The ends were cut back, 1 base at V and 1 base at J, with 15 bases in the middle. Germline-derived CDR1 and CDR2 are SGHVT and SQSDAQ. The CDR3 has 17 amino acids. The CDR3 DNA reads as TGTGCCAGCAGCTTAGGGGTGCTAGCGATGGGCACAGATACGCAGTATTTT. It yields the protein CASSLGVLAMGTDTQYF.

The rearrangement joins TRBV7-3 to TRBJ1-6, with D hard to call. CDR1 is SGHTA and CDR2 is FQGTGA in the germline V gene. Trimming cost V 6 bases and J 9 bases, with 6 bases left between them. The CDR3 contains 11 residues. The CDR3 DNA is TGTGCCAGCAGTCCCTTTTCACCCCTCCACTTT. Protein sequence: CASSPFSPLHF.

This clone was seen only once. The DNA for the CDR3 is TGCGCCAGCAGCTTCAATACAGGGGGCTTGGTATACGAGCAGTACTTC. Translated: CASSFNTGGLVYEQYF. The chain couples TRBV5-1 to TRBJ2-7, with 9 bases lining up with TRBD1. This CDR3 has 16 amino acids. The germline gives CDR1 SGHRS, CDR2 YFSETQ. V shed 2 bases and J 4 bases; nucleotides not matched to a gene: 10.

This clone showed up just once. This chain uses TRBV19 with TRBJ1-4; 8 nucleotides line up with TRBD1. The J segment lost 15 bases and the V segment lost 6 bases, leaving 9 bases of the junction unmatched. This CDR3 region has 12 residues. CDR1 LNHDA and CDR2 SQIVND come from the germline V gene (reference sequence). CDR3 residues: CASSPLGQGMFF. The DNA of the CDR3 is TGTGCCAGTAGCCCACTCGGACAGGGAATGTTTTTT.

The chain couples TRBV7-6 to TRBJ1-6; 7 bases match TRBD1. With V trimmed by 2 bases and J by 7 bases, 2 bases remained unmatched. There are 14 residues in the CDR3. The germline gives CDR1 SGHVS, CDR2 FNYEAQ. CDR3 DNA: TGTGCCAGCAGCTTATCACAGGGGAATTCACCCCTCCACTTT. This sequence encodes CASSLSQGNSPLHF.

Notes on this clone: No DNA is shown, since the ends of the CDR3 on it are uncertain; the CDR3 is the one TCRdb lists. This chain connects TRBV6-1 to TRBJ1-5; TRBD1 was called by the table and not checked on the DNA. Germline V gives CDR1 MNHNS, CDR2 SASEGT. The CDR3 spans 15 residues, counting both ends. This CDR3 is CASILGDMVGQPQHF.

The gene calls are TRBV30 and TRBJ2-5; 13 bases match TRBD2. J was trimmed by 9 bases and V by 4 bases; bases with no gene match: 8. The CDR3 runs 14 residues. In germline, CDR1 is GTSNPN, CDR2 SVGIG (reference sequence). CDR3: CAWTRLAGGGAQYF. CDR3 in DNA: TGTGCCTGGACTAGACTAGCGGGAGGAGGGGCCCAGTACTTC. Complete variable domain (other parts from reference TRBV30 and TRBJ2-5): SQTIHQWPATLVQPVGSPLSLECTVEGTSNPNLYWYRQAAGRGLQLLFYSVGIGQISSEVPQNLSASRPQDRQFILSSKKLLLSDSGFYLCAWTRLAGGGAQYFGPGTRLLVL.

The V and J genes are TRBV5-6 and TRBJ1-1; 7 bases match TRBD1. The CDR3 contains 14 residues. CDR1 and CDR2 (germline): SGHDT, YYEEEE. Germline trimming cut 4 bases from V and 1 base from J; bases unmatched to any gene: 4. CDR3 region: CASSVGQPNTEAFF. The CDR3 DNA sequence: TGTGCCAGCAGCGTGGGACAGCCGAACACTGAAGCTTTCTTT.

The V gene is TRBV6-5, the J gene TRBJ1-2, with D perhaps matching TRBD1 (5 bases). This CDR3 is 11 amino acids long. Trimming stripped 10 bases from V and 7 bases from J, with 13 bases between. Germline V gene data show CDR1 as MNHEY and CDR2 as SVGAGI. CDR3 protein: CATTVGGGYTF. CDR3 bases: TGTGCCACTACCGTCGGGGGTGGCTACACCTTC.

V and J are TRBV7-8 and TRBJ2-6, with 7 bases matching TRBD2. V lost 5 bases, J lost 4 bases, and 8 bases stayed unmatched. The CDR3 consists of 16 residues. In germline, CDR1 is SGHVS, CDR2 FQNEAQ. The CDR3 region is CASSLRDYHGANVLTF. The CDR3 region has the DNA TGTGCCAGCAGCCTCCGGGACTACCACGGGGCCAACGTCCTGACTTTC.

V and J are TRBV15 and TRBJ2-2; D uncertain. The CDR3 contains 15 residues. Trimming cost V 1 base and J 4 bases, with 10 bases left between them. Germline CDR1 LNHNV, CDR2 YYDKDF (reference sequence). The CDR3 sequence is CATSRGLDRTGELFF. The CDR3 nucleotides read TGTGCCACCAGCAGAGGGCTAGACCGCACCGGGGAGCTGTTTTTT.

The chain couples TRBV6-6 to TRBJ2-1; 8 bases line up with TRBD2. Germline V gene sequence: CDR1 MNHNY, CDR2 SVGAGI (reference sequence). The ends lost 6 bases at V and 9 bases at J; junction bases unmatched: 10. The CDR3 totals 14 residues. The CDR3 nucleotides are TGTGCCAGCAGATCTATCACGGGGGGGTTTGAGCAGTTCTTC. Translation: CASRSITGGFEQFF.

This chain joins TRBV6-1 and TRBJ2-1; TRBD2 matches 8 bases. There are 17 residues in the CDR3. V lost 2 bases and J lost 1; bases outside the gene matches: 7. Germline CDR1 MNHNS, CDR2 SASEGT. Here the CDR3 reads CASSEWLSGISYNEQFF. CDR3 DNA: TGTGCCAGCAGTGAATGGCTTAGCGGGATTTCCTACAATGAGCAGTTCTTC.

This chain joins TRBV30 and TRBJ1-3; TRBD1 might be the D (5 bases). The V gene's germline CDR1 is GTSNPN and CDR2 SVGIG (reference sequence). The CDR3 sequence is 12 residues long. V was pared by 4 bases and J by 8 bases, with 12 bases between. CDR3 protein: CAWNGGAHTIYF. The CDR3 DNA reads TGTGCCTGGAACGGGGGTGCACACACCATATATTTT.

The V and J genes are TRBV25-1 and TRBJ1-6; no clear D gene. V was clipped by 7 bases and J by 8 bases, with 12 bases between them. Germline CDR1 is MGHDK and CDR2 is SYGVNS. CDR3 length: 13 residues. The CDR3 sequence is CASTPGRDSPLHF. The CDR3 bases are TGTGCCAGCACCCCTGGTCGGGATTCACCCCTCCACTTT.

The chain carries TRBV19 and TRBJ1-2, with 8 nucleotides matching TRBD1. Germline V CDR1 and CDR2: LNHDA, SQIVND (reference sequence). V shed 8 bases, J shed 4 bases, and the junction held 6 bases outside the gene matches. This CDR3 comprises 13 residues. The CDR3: CASAPDRVYGYTF. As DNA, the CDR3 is TGTGCCAGTGCACCGGACAGGGTCTATGGCTACACCTTC.

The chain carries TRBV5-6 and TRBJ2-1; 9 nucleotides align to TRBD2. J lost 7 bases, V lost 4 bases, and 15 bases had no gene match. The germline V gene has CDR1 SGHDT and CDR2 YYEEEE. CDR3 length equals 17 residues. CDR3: CASSMYRVGGRGNEQFF. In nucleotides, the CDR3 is TGTGCCAGCAGCATGTATAGAGTGGGCGGGAGGGGGAATGAGCAGTTCTTC.

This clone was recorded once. The CDR3 sequence is CASSPGQGSYNEQFF. In DNA form, the CDR3 reads TGTGCCAGCAGCCCAGGGCAGGGGTCCTACAATGAGCAGTTCTTC. The rearrangement uses TRBV7-9 and TRBJ2-1, with D perhaps TRBD1 (6 bases). CDR3 length: 15 amino acids. Germline V gene sequence: CDR1 SEHNR, CDR2 FQNEAQ (reference sequence). The V and J ends lost 5 bases and 1 base respectively, with 12 bases between them. The whole variable domain, filled in from reference TRBV7-9 and TRBJ2-1, reads DTGVSQNPRHKITKRGQNVTFRCDPISEHNRLYWYRQTLGQGPEFLTYFQNEAQLEKSRLLSDRFSAERPKGSFSTLEIQRTEQGDSAMYLCASSPGQGSYNEQFFGPGTRLTVL.

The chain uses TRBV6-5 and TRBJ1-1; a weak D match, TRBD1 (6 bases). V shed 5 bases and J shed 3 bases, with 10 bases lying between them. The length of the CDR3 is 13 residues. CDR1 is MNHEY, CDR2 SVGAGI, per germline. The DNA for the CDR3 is TGTGCCAGCAGTGACAGGTTCTACACTGAAGCTTTCTTT. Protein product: CASSDRFYTEAFF.

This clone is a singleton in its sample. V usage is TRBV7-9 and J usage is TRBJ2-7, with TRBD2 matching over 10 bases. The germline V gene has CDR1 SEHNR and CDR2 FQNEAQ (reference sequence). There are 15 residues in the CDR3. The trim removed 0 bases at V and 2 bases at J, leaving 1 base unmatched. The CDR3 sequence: CASSLAAGGPYEQYF. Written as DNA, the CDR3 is TGTGCCAGCAGCTTAGCAGCGGGAGGGCCCTACGAGCAGTACTTC.

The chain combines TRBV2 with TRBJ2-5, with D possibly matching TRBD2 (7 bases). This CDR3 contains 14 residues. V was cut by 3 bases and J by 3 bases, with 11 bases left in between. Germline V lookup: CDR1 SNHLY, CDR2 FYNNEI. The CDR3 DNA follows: TGTGCCAGCAGTGACAGGGGAGGGAAAGAGACCCAGTACTTC. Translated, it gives CASSDRGGKETQYF.

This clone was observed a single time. CDR3 amino acids: CSFWGRQGYNEQFF. CDR3 nucleotides: TGCAGCTTTTGGGGGAGACAGGGGTACAATGAGCAGTTCTTC. The chain has TRBV29-1 and TRBJ2-1, with 8 bases matching TRBD1. With 8 bases clipped from V and 4 bases from J, the junction kept 10 bases outside the gene matches. The CDR3 runs to 14 residues. CDR1 and CDR2 (germline): SQVTM, ANQGSEA.

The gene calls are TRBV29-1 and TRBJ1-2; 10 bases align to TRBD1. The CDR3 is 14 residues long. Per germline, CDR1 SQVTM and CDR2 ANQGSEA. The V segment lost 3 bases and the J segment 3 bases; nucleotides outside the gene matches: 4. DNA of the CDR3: TGCAGCGTTGATGACAGGGGGCCTGACTATGGCTACACCTTC. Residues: CSVDDRGPDYGYTF.

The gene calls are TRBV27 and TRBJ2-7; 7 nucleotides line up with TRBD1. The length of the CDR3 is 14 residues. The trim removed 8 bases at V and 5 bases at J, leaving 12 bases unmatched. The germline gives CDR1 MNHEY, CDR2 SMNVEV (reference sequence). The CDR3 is CASSKSDDRDEQYF. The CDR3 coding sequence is TGTGCCAGCTCAAAATCGGATGACAGGGACGAGCAGTACTTC.

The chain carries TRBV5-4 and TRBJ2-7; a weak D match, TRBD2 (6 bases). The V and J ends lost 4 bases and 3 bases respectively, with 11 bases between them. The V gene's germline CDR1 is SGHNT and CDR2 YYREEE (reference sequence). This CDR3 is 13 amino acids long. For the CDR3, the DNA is TGTGCCAGCAGCCGGGGGACGGACTACGAGCAGTACTTC. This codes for CASSRGTDYEQYF.